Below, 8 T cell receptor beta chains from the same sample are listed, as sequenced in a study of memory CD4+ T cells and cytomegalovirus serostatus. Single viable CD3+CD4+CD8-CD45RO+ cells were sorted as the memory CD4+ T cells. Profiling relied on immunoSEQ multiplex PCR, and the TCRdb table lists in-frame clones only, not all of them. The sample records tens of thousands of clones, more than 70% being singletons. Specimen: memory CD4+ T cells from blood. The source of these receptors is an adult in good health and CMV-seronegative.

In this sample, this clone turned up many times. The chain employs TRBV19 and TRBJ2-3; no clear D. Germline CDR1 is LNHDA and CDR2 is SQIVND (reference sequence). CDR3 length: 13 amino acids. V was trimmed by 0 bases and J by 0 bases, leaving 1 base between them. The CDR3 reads CASSIESTDTQYF. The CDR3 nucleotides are TGTGCCAGTAGTATAGAAAGCACAGATACGCAGTATTTT. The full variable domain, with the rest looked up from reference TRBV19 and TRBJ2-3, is DGGITQSPKYLFRKEGQNVTLSCEQNLNHDAMYWYRQDPGQGLRLIYYSQIVNDFQKGDIAEGYSVSREKKESFPLTVTSAQKNPTAFYLCASSIESTDTQYFGPGTRLTVL.

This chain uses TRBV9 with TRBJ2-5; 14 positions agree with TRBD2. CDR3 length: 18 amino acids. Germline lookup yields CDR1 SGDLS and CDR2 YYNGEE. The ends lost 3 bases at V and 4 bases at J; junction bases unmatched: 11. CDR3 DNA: TGTGCCAGCAGCGGGAAGACTAGCGGGGGGGCTTCCGCAGAGACCCAGTACTTC. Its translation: CASSGKTSGGASAETQYF.

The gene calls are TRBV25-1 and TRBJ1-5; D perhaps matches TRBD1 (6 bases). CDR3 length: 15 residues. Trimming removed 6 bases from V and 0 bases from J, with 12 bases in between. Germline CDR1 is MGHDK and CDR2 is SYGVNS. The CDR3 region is CASRGTQDSNQPQHF. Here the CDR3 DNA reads TGTGCCAGCAGGGGGACACAAGATAGCAATCAGCCCCAGCATTTT.

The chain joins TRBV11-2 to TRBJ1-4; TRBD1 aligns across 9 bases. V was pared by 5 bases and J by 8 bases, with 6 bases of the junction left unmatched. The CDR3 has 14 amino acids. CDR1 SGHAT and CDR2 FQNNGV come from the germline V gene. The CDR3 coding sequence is TGTGCCAGCAGCCGAGGGACAGGGAACGAAAAACTGTTTTTT. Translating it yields CASSRGTGNEKLFF. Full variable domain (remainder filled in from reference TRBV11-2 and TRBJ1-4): EAGVAQSPRYKIIEKRQSVAFWCNPISGHATLYWYQQILGQGPKLLIQFQNNGVVDDSQLPKDRFSAERLKGVDSTLKIQPAKLEDSAVYLCASSRGTGNEKLFFGSGTQLSVL.

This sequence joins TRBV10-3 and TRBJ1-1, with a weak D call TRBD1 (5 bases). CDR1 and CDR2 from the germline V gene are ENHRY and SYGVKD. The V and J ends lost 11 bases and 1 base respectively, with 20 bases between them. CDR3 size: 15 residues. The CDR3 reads CASLLGGNWNTEAFF. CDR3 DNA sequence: TGTGCCTCCCTCTTGGGGGGGAATTGGAACACTGAAGCTTTCTTT.

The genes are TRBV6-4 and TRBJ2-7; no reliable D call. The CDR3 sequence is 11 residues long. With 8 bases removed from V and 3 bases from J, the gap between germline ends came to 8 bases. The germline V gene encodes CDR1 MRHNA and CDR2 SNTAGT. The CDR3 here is CASHGCYEQYF. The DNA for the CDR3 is TGTGCCAGCCACGGCTGCTACGAGCAGTACTTC.

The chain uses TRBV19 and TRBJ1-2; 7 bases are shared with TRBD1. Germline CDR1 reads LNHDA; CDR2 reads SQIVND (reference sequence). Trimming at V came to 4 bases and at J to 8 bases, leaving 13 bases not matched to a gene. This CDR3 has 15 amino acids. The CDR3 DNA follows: TGTGCCAGTAGTAGGGAAGGACAGGTCGTCGGCGGCTACACCTTC. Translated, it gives CASSREGQVVGGYTF.

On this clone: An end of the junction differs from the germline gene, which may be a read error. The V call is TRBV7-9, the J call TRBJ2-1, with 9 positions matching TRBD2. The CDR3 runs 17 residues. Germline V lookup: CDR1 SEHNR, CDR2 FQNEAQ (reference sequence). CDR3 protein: CASSKGLAGISYNEQFF. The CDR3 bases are TGTGCAAGCAGCAAAGGGCTAGCGGGGATCTCCTACAATGAGCAGTTCTTC.